This entry lists 11 T cell receptor beta chains sequenced from one sample in a study of T cells after yellow fever vaccination. TCRdb re-analysed the 5' RACE reads in MiXCR, keeping a single row per CDR3 protein. The data show under 300,000 distinct CDR3 sequences, about 7% seen once. This material consisted of CD4+ T cells sorted from PBMCs, taken 15 days after the yellow fever booster vaccination. These receptors were taken from a man aged 25 to 40 who received the YFV17D yellow fever vaccine.

The chain joins TRBV30 to TRBJ2-2; 7 bases are shared with TRBD1. Germline V gene data show CDR1 as GTSNPN and CDR2 as SVGIG (reference sequence). The CDR3 is made up of 12 amino acids. With V trimmed by 3 bases and J by 7 bases, 2 bases remained unmatched. The CDR3 DNA reads TGTGCCTGGAGCCAGGGGGTCGGGGAGCTGTTTTTT. This gives the protein CAWSQGVGELFF.

Remarks on this clonotype: One junction end disagrees with the germline gene, perhaps due to a read error. This rearrangement joins TRBV7-7 to TRBJ2-7; possible D gene TRBD2, 5 bases. This CDR3 contains 15 residues. Germline lookup yields CDR1 SSHAT and CDR2 FNYEAQ (reference sequence). In nucleotides, the CDR3 is TGTGCTAGCAGCTTGCCGGACTGCCGACCGGGGGAGCAGTACTTC. Its protein product is CASSLPDCRPGEQYF.

This sequence joins TRBV24-1 and TRBJ1-1, with a possible D match to TRBD1 (6 bases). Trimming removed 4 bases at V and 9 bases at J, with 14 bases between. The CDR3 consists of 13 residues. The germline V gene encodes CDR1 KGHDR and CDR2 SFDVKD. The CDR3: CATSDSGGAKAFF. CDR3 nucleotide sequence: TGTGCCACCAGTGACTCCGGGGGCGCGAAAGCTTTCTTT.

The chain is built from TRBV6-2 or TRBV6-3 and TRBJ2-1, with a possible D match to TRBD2 (6 bases). Germline-derived CDR1 and CDR2 are MNHEY and SVGEGT. V lost 6 bases and J lost 4, with 19 bases in between. The CDR3 has 16 residues. The CDR3 region has the DNA TGTGCCAGCAGCTCTTCCCGAAGCGGGCATTACAATGAGCAGTTCTTC. It encodes CASSSSRSGHYNEQFF.

Many counts were recorded for this clonotype. The chain recombines TRBV7-6 with TRBJ2-5; 7 bases line up with TRBD2. With V trimmed by 1 base and J by 6 bases, 11 bases remained unmatched. CDR1 SGHVS and CDR2 FNYEAQ come from the germline V gene. This CDR3 spans 16 amino acids. The CDR3 loop is CASSLDVGGPGKTQYF. The CDR3 DNA reads as TGTGCCAGCAGCTTAGATGTGGGAGGGCCGGGAAAGACCCAGTACTTC. Drawing the rest from reference TRBV7-6 and TRBJ2-5, the complete variable domain is GAGVSQSPRYKVTKRGQDVALRCDPISGHVSLYWYRQALGQGPEFLTYFNYEAQQDKSGLPNDRFSAERPEGSISTLTIQRTEQRDSAMYRCASSLDVGGPGKTQYFGPGTRLLVL.

This sequence joins TRBV27 and TRBJ1-6, with 7 positions matching TRBD1. Looked up from germline, CDR1 is MNHEY and CDR2 is SMNVEV (reference sequence). Trimming cost V 7 bases and J 10 bases; bases outside gene matches: 7. The CDR3 is 13 residues long. The CDR3 reads CASKYRDSSPLHF. The CDR3 DNA reads TGTGCCAGCAAATACAGGGACAGCTCACCCCTCCACTTT.

The chain recombines TRBV27 with TRBJ2-3; TRBD1 matches 9 bases. V trimming: 2 bases; J trimming: 3 bases; junction bases outside the gene matches: 9. This CDR3 contains 17 residues. Germline V CDR1 and CDR2: MNHEY, SMNVEV (reference sequence). The CDR3 here is CASSLRGQGKQTDTQYF. The CDR3 DNA reads as TGTGCCAGCAGTTTAAGGGGACAGGGAAAGCAGACAGATACGCAGTATTTT.

A word on this clonotype: Since a much larger clone is just one base distant, this may be a read error. The genes are TRBV11-2 and TRBJ2-4; 9 bases align to TRBD2. The CDR3 length is 21 residues. The germline V gene has CDR1 SGHAT and CDR2 FQNNGV. The V and J ends lost 1 base and 1 base, in that order; junction bases with no gene match: 17. This CDR3 is CASSLVTAGGVSLNAKNIQYF. CDR3 DNA: TGTGCCAGCAGCTTAGTCACGGCGGGAGGGGTATCTCTTAATGCCAAAAACATTCAGTACTTC.

This clonotype was seen at least ten times. The rearrangement links TRBV18 to TRBJ1-3, with D maybe TRBD1 (5 bases). Between the trimmed V and J ends, which lost 2 bases and 0 bases, there was a span of 8 bases. The CDR3 is 15 residues long. The germline gives CDR1 KGHSH, CDR2 LQKENI. CDR3 sequence reads: CASSPTTGSGNTIYF. Here the CDR3 DNA reads TGTGCCAGCTCACCAACAACAGGCTCTGGAAACACCATATATTTT. Complete variable domain (other parts from reference TRBV18 and TRBJ1-3): NAGVMQNPRHLVRRRGQEARLRCSPMKGHSHVYWYRQLPEEGLKFMVYLQKENIIDESGMPKERFSAEFPKEGPSILRIQQVVRGDSAAYFCASSPTTGSGNTIYFGEGSWLTVV.

This clonotype was seen a handful of times. V gene TRBV6-2 or TRBV6-3 combines with J gene TRBJ2-2; 13 bases align to TRBD2. The length of the CDR3 is 22 residues. With V trimmed by 2 bases and J by 0 bases, 15 bases remained unmatched. In germline, CDR1 is MNHEY, CDR2 SVGEGT. The CDR3 DNA sequence: TGTGCCAGCAGTTACCGGACTAGCGGGAGCGCCCGGTCAAGTTCGAACACCGGGGAGCTGTTTTTT. Translation gives CASSYRTSGSARSSSNTGELFF.

In this sample, this clonotype turned up a few times. The chain combines TRBV19 with TRBJ2-1, with 10 bases that match TRBD1. The CDR3 sequence is 14 residues long. Germline CDR1 LNHDA, CDR2 SQIVND (reference sequence). V lost 1 base to trimming and J lost 10 bases; unmatched junction nucleotides: 4. The CDR3 loop is CASSIGTGGAEQFF. CDR3 in DNA: TGTGCCAGTAGTATAGGGACAGGGGGAGCCGAGCAGTTCTTC. The full variable domain, in which reference TRBV19 and TRBJ2-1 provide the parts outside the CDR3, is DGGITQSPKYLFRKEGQNVTLSCEQNLNHDAMYWYRQDPGQGLRLIYYSQIVNDFQKGDIAEGYSVSREKKESFPLTVTSAQKNPTAFYLCASSIGTGGAEQFFGPGTRLTVL.